This TCR beta chain derives from a study of blood T cell repertoires in COVID-19. Study background: Whether acute or convalescent, the COVID-19 samples came from the United States, Italy and Spain. The analysed material was cDNA or gDNA that came from T cells, B-cell-depleted T cells, or PBMCs.

Authors' processing steps: How many nucleated cells were present was estimated from reference gene primer amplification. Measured with immunoSEQ multiplex PCR; TCRdb has only the in-frame clones, and not every one. The DNA was the basis for D and trimming; V, J and clone size are from that table. The repertoire holds 350,000 or so clones, with around four fifths as singletons. CDR1 and CDR2 from the germline V gene are SGHRS and YFSETQ. Trimming took off 4 bases at V and 1 base at J, with 10 bases between the two ends. This CDR3 is 14 amino acids long. V usage is TRBV5-1 and J usage is TRBJ2-3, with D unresolved. The sequence derives from a man aged 30 to 39 with active or convalescent COVID-19. The specimen was peripheral blood. CDR3 sequence (DNA): TGCGCCAGCAGCCGAGTGGCGGGCACAGATACGCAGTATTTT. Translated, it gives CASSRVAGTDTQYF.